The 3 T cell receptor beta chains below were found in one sample sequenced in a study of blood T cell repertoires in COVID-19. Assay used: immunoSEQ multiplex PCR; TCRdb lists only in-frame clones, some missing. The sample lists approximately 260,000 clones; over 75% were seen once. The sequencing input was peripheral blood. These TCRs come from a woman between 65 and 79 years old with COVID-19, enrolled during active disease.

This chain links TRBV4-1 with TRBJ1-2; D might be TRBD1 (5 bases). This CDR3 spans 14 amino acids. Trimming took off 6 bases at V and 4 bases at J, with 15 bases between the two ends. The germline CDR1 and CDR2 sequences are MGHRA and YSYEKL. The CDR3 DNA is TGCGCCAGCAGGCCACGACAGACGAGCTATGGCTACACCTTC. Translated, it gives CASRPRQTSYGYTF.

This clone was picked up one time. The same CDR3 also results from other DNA sequences found in this sample. V is TRBV7-9 and J is TRBJ1-1; 10 bases agree with TRBD1. The CDR3 is 15 residues long. Germline CDR1 is SEHNR and CDR2 is FQNEAQ (reference sequence). V was pared by 5 bases and J by 5 bases, with 8 bases of the junction left unmatched. The DNA for the CDR3 is TGTGCCAGCAGCCCCAGACAGGGGGCGATAACTGAAGCTTTCTTT. Its translation: CASSPRQGAITEAFF.

The table lists this clone with a count of one. The chain joins TRBV6-5 to TRBJ1-1, with D maybe TRBD1 (5 bases). The CDR3 is 15 residues long. Germline assignment: CDR1 MNHEY and CDR2 SVGAGI. V shed 6 bases and J shed 3 bases, with 17 bases lying between them. This CDR3 is CASRQGEGGYTEAFF. DNA of the CDR3: TGTGCCAGCAGGCAGGGCGAGGGAGGGTACACTGAAGCTTTCTTT.